The sequence of this TCR beta chain was determined in a study of PD-1 blockade in mismatch repair-deficient tumors. As for the study in general: All were previously treated, progressing patients with around 12 mismatch repair-deficient cancer types.

Findings and caveats of the study: Tumor-resident clones, often undetectable pretreatment in blood, expanded then contracted after pembrolizumab.

Germline V gives CDR1 SGDLS, CDR2 YYNGEE. V lost 6 bases and J 4 bases, leaving 20 bases between the germline ends. The CDR3 extends over 15 amino acids. As for this clone: What it binds is unknown.

Every patient had mismatch repair deficiency by PCR or immunohistochemistry. TCRs were sequenced from a few patients responding to pembrolizumab. Using immunoSEQ multiplex PCR, the repertoire was profiled, and TCRdb retains in-frame clones only, with some absent. This sample has around 62,000 clones, with almost 80% found just once. The sample here was peripheral blood, taken 2 weeks after starting pembrolizumab. The TCR originated in an adult with mismatch repair-deficient cancer. The chain is built from TRBV9 and TRBJ2-7; D gene unclear. The CDR3 sequence: CASTLSPRPIYEQYF. In DNA, the CDR3 is TGTGCCAGCACCCTTTCCCCGCGCCCGATATACGAGCAGTACTTC.